A single sample is the source of the 22 T cell receptor beta chains below, sequenced in a study of shared clonotypes between healthy human individuals. TCRdb keeps only in-frame clones here, not all; method: immunoSEQ multiplex PCR. The table includes a few million clones, approximately 93% detected once. Source material: naive CD4+ T cells from PBMCs. Noted subset: CD45RA+ positively selected. These receptors came from a young man in good health. Some clones in this sample may be carry-over from other donors' samples.

On this clone itself: The identical CDR3 is also encoded by other nucleotide sequences in the sample. The rearrangement joins TRBV19 to TRBJ2-5; D remains unclear. The CDR3 contains 11 residues. Per germline, CDR1 LNHDA and CDR2 SQIVND (reference sequence). V was shortened by 1 base and J by 5 bases, with 2 bases between the two germline ends. The CDR3 nucleotides read TGTGCCAGTAGTATAGCGGAGACCCAGTACTTC. The encoded protein is CASSIAETQYF.

This chain joins TRBV29-1 and TRBJ2-3, with 7 nucleotides matching TRBD1. The CDR3 has 15 amino acids. Germline trimming cut 4 bases from V and 2 bases from J; bases unmatched to any gene: 9. The germline CDR1 and CDR2 sequences are SQVTM and ANQGSEA. The DNA for the CDR3 is TGCAGCGTTGGTTCGACAGGGAAAGTCACAGATACGCAGTATTTT. Encoded protein: CSVGSTGKVTDTQYF.

This sequence joins TRBV2 and TRBJ1-1, with a possible D match to TRBD1 (6 bases). In germline, CDR1 is SNHLY, CDR2 FYNNEI. Trimming took off 7 bases at V and 4 bases at J, with 16 bases between the two ends. The length of the CDR3 is 14 residues. CDR3 region: CASTMTGRSTEAFF. The DNA of the CDR3 is TGTGCCAGCACAATGACAGGCCGCAGCACTGAAGCTTTCTTT.

The CDR3 sequence: CASSPGRRLLEQYF. In DNA, the CDR3 is TGCGCCAGCAGTCCTGGACGCCGTCTCCTGGAGCAGTACTTC. The rearrangement joins TRBV23-1 to TRBJ2-7; D gene uncertain. TRBV23-1 is an ORF for which the function is uncertain. Trimming cost V 4 bases and J 7 bases, with 17 bases left between them. This CDR3 comprises 14 residues.

About this clone itself: At one of its ends the junction is not consistent with the germline gene, which may arise from a read error. J is TRBJ1-1 and V is TRBV29-1; D gene ambiguous. CDR3 size: 13 residues. Germline V lookup: CDR1 SQVTM, CDR2 ANQGSEA. CDR3 region: CNVEDPVYGEAFF. CDR3 nucleotide sequence: TGCAACGTTGAAGATCCTGTGTATGGTGAAGCTTTCTTT.

Concerning this clone: The same CDR3 can be traced to other DNA sequences in this sample. V usage is TRBV18 and J usage is TRBJ2-5; maybe TRBD1 (5 bases). Germline CDR1 is KGHSH and CDR2 is LQKENI. The CDR3 has 14 amino acids. V was shortened by 3 bases and J by 5 bases, with 13 bases between the two germline ends. CDR3 sequence reads: CASSPPTVRETQYF. The CDR3 DNA is TGTGCCAGCTCACCCCCGACAGTTCGGGAGACCCAGTACTTC.

The genes are TRBV18 and TRBJ2-5; the match to TRBD2 covers 11 bases. Trimming took 6 bases from V and 2 from J; bases not matched to a gene: 8. CDR1 is KGHSH, CDR2 LQKENI, per germline. This CDR3 has 16 amino acids. CDR3 loop: CASSLGLAAEQETQYF. CDR3 nucleotide sequence: TGTGCCAGCTCCCTGGGACTAGCGGCGGAACAAGAGACCCAGTACTTC.

For the CDR3, the DNA is TGTGCCAGCTCACCTACCTCCGGGGCGCCTGACTATGGCTACACCTTC. It codes for CASSPTSGAPDYGYTF. The chain has TRBV18 and TRBJ1-2; weak D call: TRBD1 (5 bases). The CDR3 consists of 16 residues. CDR1 KGHSH and CDR2 LQKENI come from the germline V gene. V lost 3 bases to trimming and J lost 3 bases, with 17 bases between them.

The chain is built from TRBV6-6 and TRBJ1-2; D remains unclear. This CDR3 is built from 14 residues. The germline V gene has CDR1 MNHNY and CDR2 SVGAGI (reference sequence). Trimming took off 2 bases at V and 4 bases at J, with 11 bases between the two ends. The CDR3 DNA reads as TGTGCCAGCAGTTACCGAGTGGGCCCCTATGGCTACACCTTC. Translation: CASSYRVGPYGYTF.

The rearrangement joins TRBV4-1 to TRBJ2-2; D possibly corresponds to TRBD1 (5 bases). Trimming left V 1 base short and J 4 bases short, with 7 bases between. CDR1 and CDR2 from the germline V gene are MGHRA and YSYEKL. This CDR3 spans 14 amino acids. CDR3 sequence reads: CASSQVGVTGELFF. As DNA, the CDR3 is TGCGCCAGCAGCCAAGTAGGGGTCACCGGGGAGCTGTTTTTT.

This clone was detected only once. The V call is TRBV20-1, the J call TRBJ1-5; possibly TRBD1 for D (5 bases). The ends were cut back, 6 bases at V and 11 bases at J, with 14 bases in the middle. Per the germline V gene, CDR1 is DFQATT and CDR2 is SNEGSKA (reference sequence). CDR3 size: 11 residues. CDR3 region: CSALGGWAQHF. In DNA, the CDR3 is TGCAGTGCCCTGGGGGGGTGGGCCCAGCATTTT.

This chain links TRBV7-3 with TRBJ2-3, with D tentatively TRBD1 or TRBD2 (5 bases each). Deletions cut 6 bases from V and 6 bases from J, with 19 bases between. The CDR3 runs 15 residues. The V gene's germline CDR1 is SGHTA and CDR2 FQGTGA. The CDR3 region is CASSFTGTIGDTQYF. The CDR3 DNA sequence: TGTGCCAGCAGTTTTACCGGGACCATCGGGGATACGCAGTATTTT. The whole variable domain, remainder taken from reference TRBV7-3 and TRBJ2-3, is GAGVSQTPSNKVTEKGKYVELRCDPISGHTALYWYRQSLGQGPEFLIYFQGTGAADDSGLPNDRFFAVRPEGSVSTLKIQRTERGDSAVYLCASSFTGTIGDTQYFGPGTRLTVL.

The V gene is TRBV4-1, the J gene TRBJ1-2; the D is unclear. This CDR3 spans 15 amino acids. Germline assignment: CDR1 MGHRA and CDR2 YSYEKL. Trimming left V 0 bases short and J 6 bases short, with 14 bases between. CDR3 bases: TGCGCCAGCAGCCAAGAAACACCCTACCCTAATGGCTACACCTTC. Translated: CASSQETPYPNGYTF.

This chain uses TRBV2 with TRBJ2-5; TRBD1 or TRBD2 may be the D gene (5 bases each). In germline, CDR1 is SNHLY, CDR2 FYNNEI. V lost 8 bases, J lost 12 bases, and 31 bases lay in between. The CDR3 has 16 residues. The CDR3 bases are TGTGCCAGCGCGCCACTCGGGACGGGTCTGCAAGTGGAGAAGTACTTC. Its translation is CASAPLGTGLQVEKYF.

The chain links TRBV2 to TRBJ1-1; D unresolved. CDR3 length: 14 amino acids. Deletions cut 8 bases from V and 4 bases from J, with 17 bases between. Per the germline V gene, CDR1 is SNHLY and CDR2 is FYNNEI. The CDR3, as DNA: TGTGCCAGCGGGGATGACATTGGTATCACTGAAGCTTTCTTT. Protein sequence: CASGDDIGITEAFF.

The chain couples TRBV6-5 to TRBJ2-1, with D perhaps TRBD1 (5 bases). The CDR3 contains 14 residues. The germline gives CDR1 MNHEY, CDR2 SVGAGI. V lost 4 bases and J lost 3, with 10 bases in between. The CDR3 DNA reads TGTGCCAGCAGTTTGAACAGGTACTACAATGAGCAGTTCTTC. It is translated as CASSLNRYYNEQFF.

Note on this clone: Other DNA sequences in the sample encode the same CDR3. This CDR3 is CASSSDRGADTQYF. The CDR3 DNA reads TGTGCCAGCAGCTCCGACAGGGGCGCAGATACGCAGTATTTT. The chain carries TRBV7-9 and TRBJ2-3; 8 bases are a match to TRBD1. V lost 4 bases to trimming and J lost 4 bases; unmatched junction nucleotides: 4. CDR3 size: 14 residues. Per germline, CDR1 SEHNR and CDR2 FQNEAQ (reference sequence).

The chain couples TRBV11-2 to TRBJ2-7; 8 bases line up with TRBD2. Trimming removed 5 bases from V and 2 bases from J; junction bases left unmatched: 8. The germline CDR1 and CDR2 sequences are SGHAT and FQNNGV. This CDR3 comprises 15 residues. CDR3 DNA: TGTGCCAGCAGCACCCAGCCGGGACTAGCCTACGAGCAGTACTTC. Translation: CASSTQPGLAYEQYF.

This chain joins TRBV6-6 and TRBJ1-2, with D possibly TRBD1 on 5 matching bases. V was cut by 5 bases and J by 14 bases, with 15 bases left in between. The CDR3 contains 11 residues. Germline-derived CDR1 and CDR2 are MNHNY and SVGAGI (reference sequence). The CDR3 spells CASSTKDIRTF. The CDR3 nucleotides read TGTGCCAGCAGTACGAAGGACATTCGGACCTTC.

The chain joins TRBV15 to TRBJ2-3; 9 positions match TRBD1. The CDR3 contains 15 residues. V dropped 5 bases and J dropped 5; count of bases not matched to a gene: 8. Germline CDR1 and CDR2: LNHNV and YYDKDF (reference sequence). CDR3 amino acids: CATSGLQGAGDTQYF. The CDR3 DNA reads TGTGCCACCAGCGGACTACAGGGGGCTGGAGATACGCAGTATTTT.

Concerning this clone itself: Within the sample, other DNA sequences also encode this same CDR3. This chain connects TRBV28 to TRBJ1-2; D remains ambiguous. V was cut by 4 bases and J by 3 bases, with 12 bases left in between. The CDR3 sequence is 14 residues long. Germline V lookup: CDR1 MDHEN, CDR2 SYDVKM. The CDR3 loop is CASSSPGGDYGYTF. The CDR3 DNA reads as TGTGCCAGCAGTTCACCGGGAGGTGACTATGGCTACACCTTC.

The rearrangement joins TRBV5-1 to TRBJ2-7, with 9 bases fitting TRBD1. V shed 0 bases and J 7 bases; nucleotides not matched to a gene: 8. The CDR3 totals 15 residues. Germline loops: CDR1 SGHRS, CDR2 YFSETQ. This CDR3 is CASSLGGTGLEEQYF. The CDR3 region has the DNA TGCGCCAGCAGCTTGGGCGGGACAGGGCTCGAGGAGCAGTACTTC.